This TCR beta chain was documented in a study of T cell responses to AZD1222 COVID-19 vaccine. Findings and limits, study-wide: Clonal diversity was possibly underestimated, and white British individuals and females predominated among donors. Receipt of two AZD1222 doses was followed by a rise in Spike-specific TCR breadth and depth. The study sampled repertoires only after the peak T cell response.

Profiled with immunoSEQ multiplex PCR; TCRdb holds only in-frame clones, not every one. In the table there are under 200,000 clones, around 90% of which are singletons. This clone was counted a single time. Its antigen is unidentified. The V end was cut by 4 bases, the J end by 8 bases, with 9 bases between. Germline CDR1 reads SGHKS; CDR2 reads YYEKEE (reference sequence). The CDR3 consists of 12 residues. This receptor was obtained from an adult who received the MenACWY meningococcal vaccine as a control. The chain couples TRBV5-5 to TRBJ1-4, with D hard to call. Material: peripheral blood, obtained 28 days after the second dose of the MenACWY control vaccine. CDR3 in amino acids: CASSTTREKLFF. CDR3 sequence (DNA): TGTGCCAGCAGCACGACCCGGGAAAAACTGTTTTTT.